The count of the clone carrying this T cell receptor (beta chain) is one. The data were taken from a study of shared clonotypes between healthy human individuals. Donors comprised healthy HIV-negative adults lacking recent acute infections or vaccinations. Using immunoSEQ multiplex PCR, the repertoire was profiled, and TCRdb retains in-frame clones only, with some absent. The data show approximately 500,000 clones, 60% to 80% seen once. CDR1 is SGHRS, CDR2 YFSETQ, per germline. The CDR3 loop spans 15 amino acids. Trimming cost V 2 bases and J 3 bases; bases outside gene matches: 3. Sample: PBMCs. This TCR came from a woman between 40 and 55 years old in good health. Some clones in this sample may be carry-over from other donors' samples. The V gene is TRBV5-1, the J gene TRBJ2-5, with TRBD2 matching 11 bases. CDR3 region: CASSFPGLAEETQYF. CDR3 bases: TGCGCCAGCAGCTTCCCGGGACTAGCGGAAGAGACCCAGTACTTC. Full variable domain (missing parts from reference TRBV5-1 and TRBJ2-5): KAGVTQTPRYLIKTRGQQVTLSCSPISGHRSVSWYQQTPGQGLQFLFEYFSETQRNKGNFPGRFSGRQFSNSRSEMNVSTLELGDSALYLCASSFPGLAEETQYFGPGTRLLVL.